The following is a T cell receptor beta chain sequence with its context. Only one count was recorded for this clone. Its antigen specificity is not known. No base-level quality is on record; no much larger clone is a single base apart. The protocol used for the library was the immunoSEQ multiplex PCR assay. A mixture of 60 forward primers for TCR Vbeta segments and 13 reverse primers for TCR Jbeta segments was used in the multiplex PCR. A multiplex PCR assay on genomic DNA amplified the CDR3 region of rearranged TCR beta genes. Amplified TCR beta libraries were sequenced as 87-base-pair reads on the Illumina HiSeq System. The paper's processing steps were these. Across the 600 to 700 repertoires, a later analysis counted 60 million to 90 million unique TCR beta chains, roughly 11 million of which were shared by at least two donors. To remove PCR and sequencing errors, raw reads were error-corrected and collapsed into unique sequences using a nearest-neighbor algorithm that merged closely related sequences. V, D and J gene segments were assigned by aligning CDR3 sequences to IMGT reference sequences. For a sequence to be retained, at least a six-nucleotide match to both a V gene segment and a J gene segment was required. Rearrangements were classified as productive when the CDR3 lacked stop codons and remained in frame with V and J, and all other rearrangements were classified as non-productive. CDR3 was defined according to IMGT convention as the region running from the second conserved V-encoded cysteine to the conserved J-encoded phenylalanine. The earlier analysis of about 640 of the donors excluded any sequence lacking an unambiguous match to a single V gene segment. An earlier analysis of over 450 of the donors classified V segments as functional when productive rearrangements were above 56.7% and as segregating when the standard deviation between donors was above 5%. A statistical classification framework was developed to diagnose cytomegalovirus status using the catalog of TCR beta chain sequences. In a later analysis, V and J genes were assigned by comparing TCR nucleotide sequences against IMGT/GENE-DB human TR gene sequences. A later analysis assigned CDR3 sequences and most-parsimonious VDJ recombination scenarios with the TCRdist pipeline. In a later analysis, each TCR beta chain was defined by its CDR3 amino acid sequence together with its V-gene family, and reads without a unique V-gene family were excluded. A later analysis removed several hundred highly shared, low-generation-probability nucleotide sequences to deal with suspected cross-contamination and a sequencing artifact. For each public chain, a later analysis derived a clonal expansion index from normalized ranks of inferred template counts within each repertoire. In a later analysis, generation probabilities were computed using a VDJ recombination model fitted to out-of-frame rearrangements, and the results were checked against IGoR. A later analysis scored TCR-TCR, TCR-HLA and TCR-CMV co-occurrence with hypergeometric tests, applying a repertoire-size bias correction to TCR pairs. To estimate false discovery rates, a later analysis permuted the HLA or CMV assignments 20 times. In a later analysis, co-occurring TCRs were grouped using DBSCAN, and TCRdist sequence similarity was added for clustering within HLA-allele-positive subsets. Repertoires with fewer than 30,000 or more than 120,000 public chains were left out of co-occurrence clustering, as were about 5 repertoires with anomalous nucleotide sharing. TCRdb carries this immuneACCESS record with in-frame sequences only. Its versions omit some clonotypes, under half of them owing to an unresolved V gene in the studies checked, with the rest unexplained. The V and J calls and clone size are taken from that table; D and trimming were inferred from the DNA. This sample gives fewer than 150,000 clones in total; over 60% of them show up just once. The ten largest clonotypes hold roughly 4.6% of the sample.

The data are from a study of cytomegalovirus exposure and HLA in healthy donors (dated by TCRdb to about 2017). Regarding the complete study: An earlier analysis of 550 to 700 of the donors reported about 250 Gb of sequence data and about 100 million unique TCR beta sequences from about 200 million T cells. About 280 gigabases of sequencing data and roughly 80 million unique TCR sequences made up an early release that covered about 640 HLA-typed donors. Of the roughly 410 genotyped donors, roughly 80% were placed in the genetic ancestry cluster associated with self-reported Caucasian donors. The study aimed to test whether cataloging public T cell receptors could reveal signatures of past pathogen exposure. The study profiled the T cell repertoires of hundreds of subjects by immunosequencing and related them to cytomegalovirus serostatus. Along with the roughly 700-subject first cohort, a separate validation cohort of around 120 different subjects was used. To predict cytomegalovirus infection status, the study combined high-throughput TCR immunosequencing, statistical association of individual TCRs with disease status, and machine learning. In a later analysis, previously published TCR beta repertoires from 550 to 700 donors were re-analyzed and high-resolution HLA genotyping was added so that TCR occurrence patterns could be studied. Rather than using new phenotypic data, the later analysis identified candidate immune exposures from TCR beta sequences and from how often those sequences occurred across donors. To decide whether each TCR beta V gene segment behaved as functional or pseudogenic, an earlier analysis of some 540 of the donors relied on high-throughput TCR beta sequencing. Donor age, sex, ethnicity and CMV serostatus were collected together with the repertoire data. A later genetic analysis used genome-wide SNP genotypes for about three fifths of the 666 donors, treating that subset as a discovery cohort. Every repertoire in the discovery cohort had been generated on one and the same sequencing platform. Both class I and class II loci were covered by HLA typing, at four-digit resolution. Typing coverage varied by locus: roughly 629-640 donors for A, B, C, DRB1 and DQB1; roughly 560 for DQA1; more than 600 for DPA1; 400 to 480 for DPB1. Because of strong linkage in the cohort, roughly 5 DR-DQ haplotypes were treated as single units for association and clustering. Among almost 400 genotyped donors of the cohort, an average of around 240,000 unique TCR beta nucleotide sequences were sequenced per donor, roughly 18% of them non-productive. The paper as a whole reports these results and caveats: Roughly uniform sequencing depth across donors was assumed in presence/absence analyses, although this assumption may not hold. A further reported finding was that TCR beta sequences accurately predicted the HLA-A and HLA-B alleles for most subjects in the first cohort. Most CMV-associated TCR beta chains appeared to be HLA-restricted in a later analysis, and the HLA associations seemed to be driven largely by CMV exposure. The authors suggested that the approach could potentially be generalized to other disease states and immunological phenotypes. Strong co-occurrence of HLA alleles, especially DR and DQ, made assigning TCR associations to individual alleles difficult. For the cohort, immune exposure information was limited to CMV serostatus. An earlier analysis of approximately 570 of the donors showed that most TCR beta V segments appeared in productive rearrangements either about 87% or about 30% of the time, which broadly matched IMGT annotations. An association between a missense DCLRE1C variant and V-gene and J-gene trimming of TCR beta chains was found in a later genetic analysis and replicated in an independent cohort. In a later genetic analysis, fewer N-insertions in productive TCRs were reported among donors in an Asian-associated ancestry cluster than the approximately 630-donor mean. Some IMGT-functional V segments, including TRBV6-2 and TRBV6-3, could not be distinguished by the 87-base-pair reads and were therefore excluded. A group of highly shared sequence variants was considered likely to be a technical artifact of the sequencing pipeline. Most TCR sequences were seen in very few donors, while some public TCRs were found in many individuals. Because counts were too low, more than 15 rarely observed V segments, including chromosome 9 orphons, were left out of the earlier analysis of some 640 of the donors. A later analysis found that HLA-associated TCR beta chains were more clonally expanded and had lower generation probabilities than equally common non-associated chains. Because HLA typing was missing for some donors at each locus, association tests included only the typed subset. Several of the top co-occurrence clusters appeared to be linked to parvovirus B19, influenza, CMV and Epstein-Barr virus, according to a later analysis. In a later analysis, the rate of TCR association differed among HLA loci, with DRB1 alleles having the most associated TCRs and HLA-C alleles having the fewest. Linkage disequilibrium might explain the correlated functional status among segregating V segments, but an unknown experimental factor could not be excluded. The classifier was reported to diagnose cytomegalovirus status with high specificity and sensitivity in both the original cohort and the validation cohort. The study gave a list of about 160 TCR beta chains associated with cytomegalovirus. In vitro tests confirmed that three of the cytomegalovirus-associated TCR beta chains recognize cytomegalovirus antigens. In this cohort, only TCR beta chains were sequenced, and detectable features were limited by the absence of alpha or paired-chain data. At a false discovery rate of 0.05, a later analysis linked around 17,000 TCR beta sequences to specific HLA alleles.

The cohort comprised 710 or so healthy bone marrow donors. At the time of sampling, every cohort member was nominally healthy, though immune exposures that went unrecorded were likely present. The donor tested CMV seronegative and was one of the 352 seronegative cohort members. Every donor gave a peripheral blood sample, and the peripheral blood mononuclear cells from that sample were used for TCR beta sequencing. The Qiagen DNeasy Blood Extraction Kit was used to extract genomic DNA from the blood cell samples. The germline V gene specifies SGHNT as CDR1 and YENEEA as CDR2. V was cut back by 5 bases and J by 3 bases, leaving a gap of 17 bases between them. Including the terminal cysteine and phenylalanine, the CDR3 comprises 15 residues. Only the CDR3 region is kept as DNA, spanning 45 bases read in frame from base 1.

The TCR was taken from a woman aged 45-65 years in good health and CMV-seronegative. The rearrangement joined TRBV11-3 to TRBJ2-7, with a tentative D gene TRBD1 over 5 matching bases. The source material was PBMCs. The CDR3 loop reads CASSPGKGYGYEQYF. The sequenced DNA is TGTGCCAGCAGCCCAGGGAAGGGTTACGGCTACGAGCAGTACTTC.